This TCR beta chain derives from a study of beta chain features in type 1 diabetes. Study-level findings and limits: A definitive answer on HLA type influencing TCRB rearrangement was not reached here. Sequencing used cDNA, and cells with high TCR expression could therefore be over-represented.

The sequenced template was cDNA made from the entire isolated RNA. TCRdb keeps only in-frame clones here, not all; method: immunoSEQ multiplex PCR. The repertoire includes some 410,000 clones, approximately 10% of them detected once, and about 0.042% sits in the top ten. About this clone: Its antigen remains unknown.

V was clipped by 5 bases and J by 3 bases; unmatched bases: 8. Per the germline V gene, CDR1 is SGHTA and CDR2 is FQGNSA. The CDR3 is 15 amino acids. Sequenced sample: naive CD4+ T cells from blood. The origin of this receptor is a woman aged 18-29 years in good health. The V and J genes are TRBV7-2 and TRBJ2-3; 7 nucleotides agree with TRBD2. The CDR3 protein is CASSTGIGGTDTQYF. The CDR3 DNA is TGTGCCAGCAGCACCGGAATCGGGGGGACAGATACGCAGTATTTT.